What follows are 22 T cell receptor beta chains derived from one specimen sequenced in a study of T cell repertoires in cytomegalovirus infection. No antigens are known for them. MiXCR, run by TCRdb on the reads, gives a single entry per CDR3 protein. Here the sample spans some 940,000 distinct CDR3 sequences, around 32% being singletons. This sample comprised cultured CD8+ T cells from PBMCs, obtained from culture after CMV antigen stimulation. The receptor source for this set is a human donor in good health (CMV status not recorded). Some clones in this sample may be carry-over from other donors' samples.

This CDR3 reads CASSPRLGSYSGNTIYF. Written as DNA, the CDR3 is TGTGCCAGCAGCCCCCGACTGGGGTCCTACTCTGGAAACACCATATATTTT. V gene TRBV9 combines with J gene TRBJ1-3, with no clear D. V shed 4 bases and J shed 0 bases, with 17 bases lying between them. The CDR3 spans 17 residues. CDR1 and CDR2 (germline): SGDLS, YYNGEE.

CDR3 in amino acids: CASSRDSRRTDTQYF. CDR3 coding DNA: TGTGCCAGCAGCAGGGACTCCAGGAGGACAGATACGCAGTATTTT. The V gene is TRBV5-6, the J gene TRBJ2-3; tentatively, D is TRBD2 (6 bases). Deletions cut 4 bases from V and 3 bases from J, with 15 bases between. From germline, CDR1 is SGHDT and CDR2 YYEEEE. The CDR3 is 15 amino acids. The full variable domain, rest sourced from reference TRBV5-6 and TRBJ2-3, is DAGVTQSPTHLIKTRGQQVTLRCSPKSGHDTVSWYQQALGQGPQFIFQYYEEEERQRGNFPDRFSGHQFPNYSSELNVNALLLGDSALYLCASSRDSRRTDTQYFGPGTRLTVL.

This clonotype appeared a few times. The J gene is TRBJ2-2, the V gene TRBV6-5, with 7 bases lining up with TRBD2. The J segment lost 1 base and the V segment lost 4 bases, leaving 3 bases of the junction unmatched. CDR1 is MNHEY and CDR2 is SVGAGI in the germline V gene. CDR3 length: 15 residues. The CDR3 reads CASSSGGGNTGELFF. The CDR3 nucleotides are TGTGCCAGCAGTTCAGGCGGGGGGAACACCGGGGAGCTGTTTTTT.

The chain joins TRBV19 to TRBJ1-5; D unresolved. This CDR3 is built from 13 residues. The germline V and J ends were trimmed by 6 bases and 5 bases, with 11 bases remaining between them. Germline V gene lookup returns CDR1 LNHDA and CDR2 SQIVND (reference sequence). CDR3 loop: CASRFRWDQPQHF. As DNA, the CDR3 is TGTGCCAGTAGGTTCCGTTGGGATCAGCCCCAGCATTTT.

This sequence joins TRBV6-6 and TRBJ2-1, with D perhaps TRBD1 or TRBD2 (5 bases each). Germline V gene sequence: CDR1 MNHNY, CDR2 SVGAGI (reference sequence). The ends were cut back, 4 bases at V and 4 bases at J, with 23 bases in the middle. The CDR3 has 18 residues. CDR3 nucleotides: TGTGCCAGCAGTTCCCTTAGAGGGCAGGGAATAAGGTACAATGAGCAGTTCTTC. Translated: CASSSLRGQGIRYNEQFF.

V usage is TRBV27 and J usage is TRBJ2-7, with D possibly TRBD2 on 5 matching bases. Germline V gene lookup returns CDR1 MNHEY and CDR2 SMNVEV (reference sequence). The CDR3 runs to 14 residues. V was shortened by 2 bases and J by 5 bases, with 13 bases between the two germline ends. As DNA, the CDR3 is TGTGCCAGCAGTTTAAGAGGAGGCCCCGACGAGCAGTACGTC. This encodes CASSLRGGPDEQYV.

The rearrangement uses TRBV19 and TRBJ2-7; D is possibly TRBD1 or TRBD2 (5 bases each). V dropped 8 bases and J dropped 0 bases, with 11 bases sitting between them. CDR3 size: 13 residues. Germline CDR1 and CDR2: LNHDA and SQIVND (reference sequence). CDR3 in DNA: TGTGCCAGTGGGGCAGGGACCTCCTACGAGCAGTACTTC. This translates into CASGAGTSYEQYF.

This clonotype turned up a few times. The rearrangement links TRBV7-6 to TRBJ2-1; perhaps TRBD2 as D (7 bases). The CDR3 loop spans 15 amino acids. The V and J ends lost 0 bases and 9 bases respectively, with 15 bases between them. CDR1 is SGHVS and CDR2 is FNYEAQ in the germline V gene. The CDR3 reads CASSLAGGPRGEQFF. The CDR3 coding sequence is TGTGCCAGCAGCTTAGCGGGGGGGCCTCGGGGTGAGCAGTTCTTC.

The chain employs TRBV5-1 and TRBJ2-7; 10 nucleotides match TRBD2. In germline, CDR1 is SGHRS, CDR2 YFSETQ. V shed 1 base and J 3 bases; nucleotides not matched to a gene: 13. There are 18 residues in the CDR3. The CDR3 DNA reads as TGCGCCAGCAGCTTGAACCCTAGCGGGGGACCTTCAATCTACGAGCAGTACGTC. As protein: CASSLNPSGGPSIYEQYV.

This chain joins TRBV11-1 and TRBJ1-2; a weak D match, TRBD1 (6 bases). Trimming removed 5 bases from V and 2 bases from J, with 18 bases in between. The CDR3 contains 16 residues. Germline V CDR1 and CDR2: SGHAT, FQDESV (reference sequence). DNA of the CDR3: TGTGCCAGCAGCCCGGGGTACGGACAGATCAACTATGGCTACACCTTC. Residues: CASSPGYGQINYGYTF.

The CDR3, as DNA: TGTGCCAGCATGGGAGCCGGGACGGGCAATCAGCCCCAGCATTTT. This encodes CASMGAGTGNQPQHF. The V gene is TRBV2, the J gene TRBJ1-5; tentative D call: TRBD1 (5 bases). The germline V and J ends were trimmed by 7 bases and 2 bases, with 15 bases remaining between them. Germline V gives CDR1 SNHLY, CDR2 FYNNEI. There are 15 residues in the CDR3.

The table lists this clonotype with a few counts. The chain recombines TRBV11-3 with TRBJ2-5; possible D gene TRBD2, 5 bases. Germline assignment: CDR1 SGHNT and CDR2 YENEEA. V dropped 1 base and J dropped 0 bases, with 9 bases sitting between them. CDR3 length equals 15 residues. CDR3 DNA sequence: TGTGCCAGCAGCTTAGGTTCGGGGTACCAAGAGACCCAGTACTTC. Translating gives CASSLGSGYQETQYF. The whole variable domain, remainder taken from reference TRBV11-3 and TRBJ2-5, is EAGVVQSPRYKIIEKKQPVAFWCNPISGHNTLYWYLQNLGQGPELLIRYENEEAVDDSQLPKDRFSAERLKGVDSTLKIQPAELGDSAVYLCASSLGSGYQETQYFGPGTRLLVL.

V usage is TRBV27 and J usage is TRBJ1-1; D remains unclear. Trimming stripped 2 bases from V and 7 bases from J, with 11 bases between. The CDR3 sequence is 13 residues long. The germline gives CDR1 MNHEY, CDR2 SMNVEV (reference sequence). CDR3 in DNA: TGTGCCAGCAGTTTAAACATGGAATTTGAAGCTTTCTTT. This translates into CASSLNMEFEAFF.

Many counts were recorded for this clonotype. The chain employs TRBV7-6 and TRBJ2-7; weak D call: TRBD2 (6 bases). The CDR3 totals 14 residues. Trimming stripped 0 bases from V and 3 bases from J, with 9 bases between. The V gene's germline CDR1 is SGHVS and CDR2 FNYEAQ. The CDR3 region is CASSLAEGNYEQYV. The CDR3 DNA reads as TGTGCCAGCAGCTTAGCGGAGGGAAACTACGAGCAGTACGTC.

This chain joins TRBV7-3 and TRBJ2-1; 13 bases map to TRBD2. The CDR3 length is 18 residues. V lost 5 bases to trimming and J lost 1 base; unmatched junction nucleotides: 8. The germline CDR1 and CDR2 sequences are SGHTA and FQGTGA. For the CDR3, the DNA is TGTGCCAGCAGCAATCCACTAGCGGGGGGGCCTTCCTACAATGAGCAGTTCTTC. Protein: CASSNPLAGGPSYNEQFF.

This clonotype was counted ten times or more. The chain employs TRBV7-2 and TRBJ1-1; 7 bases map to TRBD1. The V segment lost 5 bases and the J segment 11 bases; nucleotides outside the gene matches: 11. The CDR3 spans 13 residues. Germline CDR1 is SGHTA and CDR2 is FQGNSA. The CDR3 DNA reads TGTGCCAGCAGCCCGCGGACAGGCACCTGGGCTTTCTTT. Translated, it gives CASSPRTGTWAFF. The full variable domain, its missing parts supplied by reference TRBV7-2 and TRBJ1-1, is GAGVSQSPSNKVTEKGKDVELRCDPISGHTALYWYRQSLGQGLEFLIYFQGNSAPDKSGLPSDRFSAERTGGSVSTLTIQRTQQEDSAVYLCASSPRTGTWAFFGQGTRLTVV.

V is TRBV27 and J is TRBJ2-3; D not certain. V lost 3 bases and J lost 4, with 8 bases in between. Germline CDR1 is MNHEY and CDR2 is SMNVEV (reference sequence). The CDR3 runs 13 residues. CDR3 sequence: CASSFGSADTQYF. In nucleotides, the CDR3 is TGTGCCAGCAGTTTTGGGTCCGCAGATACGCAGTATTTT.

Only a few counts were recorded for this clonotype. The chain has TRBV7-2 and TRBJ2-1; TRBD2 is a possible D gene (5 bases). Trimming took 5 bases from V and 6 from J, leaving 14 bases between them. Germline loops: CDR1 SGHTA, CDR2 FQGNSA. The CDR3 totals 14 residues. The CDR3 region is CASSVERDFNEQFF. The CDR3 DNA is TGTGCCAGCAGCGTAGAGAGGGATTTCAATGAGCAGTTCTTC.

The V gene is TRBV7-3, the J gene TRBJ2-1, with D perhaps being TRBD1 or TRBD2 (5 bases each). The CDR3 extends over 14 amino acids. Trimming took 0 bases from V and 5 from J, leaving 8 bases between them. Germline CDR1 reads SGHTA; CDR2 reads FQGTGA. The chain's CDR3 is CASSLTGTNNEQFF. CDR3 nucleotides: TGTGCCAGCAGCTTAACAGGGACCAACAATGAGCAGTTCTTC. The full variable domain, completed using reference TRBV7-3 and TRBJ2-1, is GAGVSQTPSNKVTEKGKYVELRCDPISGHTALYWYRQSLGQGPEFLIYFQGTGAADDSGLPNDRFFAVRPEGSVSTLKIQRTERGDSAVYLCASSLTGTNNEQFFGPGTRLTVL.

Of note for this clonotype: With a much larger clone just one base away, this may be a read error. The chain employs TRBV7-6 and TRBJ2-1; no firm D call. There are 13 residues in the CDR3. Germline V gene lookup returns CDR1 SGHVS and CDR2 FNYEAQ. Here the CDR3 reads CASSRTEYNKQFF. In DNA, the CDR3 is TGTGCCAGCAGCCGTACAGAATACAATAAGCAGTTCTTC.

The V and J genes are TRBV29-1 and TRBJ2-7; D is undetermined. V lost 5 bases and J lost 0, with 11 bases in between. CDR1 and CDR2 from the germline V gene are SQVTM and ANQGSEA. The CDR3 totals 13 residues. CDR3 bases: TGCAGCGTTACCGGTGGAAGCTCCTACGAGCAGTACTTC. Residues: CSVTGGSSYEQYF.

The V gene is TRBV24-1, the J gene TRBJ2-2; possibly TRBD1 for D (6 bases). The CDR3 contains 16 residues. From germline, CDR1 is KGHDR and CDR2 SFDVKD. Trimming took 5 bases from V and 2 from J, leaving 14 bases between them. CDR3 coding DNA: TGTGCCACCAGTGCATCTACCAGGGGAAACACCGGGGAGCTGTTTTTT. This sequence encodes CATSASTRGNTGELFF.